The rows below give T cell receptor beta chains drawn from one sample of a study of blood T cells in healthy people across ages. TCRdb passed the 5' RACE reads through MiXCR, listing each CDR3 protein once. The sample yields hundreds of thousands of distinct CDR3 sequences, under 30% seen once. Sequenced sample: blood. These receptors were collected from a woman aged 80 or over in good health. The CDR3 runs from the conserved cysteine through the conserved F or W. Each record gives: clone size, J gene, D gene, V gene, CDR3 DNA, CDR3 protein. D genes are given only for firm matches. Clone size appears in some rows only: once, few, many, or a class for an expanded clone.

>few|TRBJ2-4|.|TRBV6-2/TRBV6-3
TGTGCCAGCAGTTACTCTGGGGCAGGAGCAATAGCCAAAAACATTCAGTACTTC
CASSYSGAGAIAKNIQYF
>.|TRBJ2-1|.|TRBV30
TGTGCCGGGCATAGAGGGGCCCGCAATGAGCAGTTCTTC
CAGHRGARNEQFF
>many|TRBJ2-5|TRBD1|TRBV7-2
TGTGCCAGCAGCTCCCCAGGGGGCCCGGGGTGGACCCAGTACTTC
CASSSPGGPGWTQYF
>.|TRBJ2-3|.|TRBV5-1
TGCGCCAGCAGCCCGGAAAGGACAGACACAGATACGCAGTATTTT
CASSPERTDTDTQYF
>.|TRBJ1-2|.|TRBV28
TGTGCCAGCAGATGGACAACCCCCAACTATGGCTACACCTTC
CASRWTTPNYGYTF
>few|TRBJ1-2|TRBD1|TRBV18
TGTGCCAGCTCAGCGGACAGGGGGCCTCACTATGGCTACACCTTC
CASSADRGPHYGYTF
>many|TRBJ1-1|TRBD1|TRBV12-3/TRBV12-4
TGTGCCAGCGCCCGGGACAGGGGTGAGAACACTGAAGCTTTCTTT
CASARDRGENTEAFF
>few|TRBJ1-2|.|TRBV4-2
TGTGCCAGCAGCCAAGATCGGGTCTCCTATGGCTACACCTTC
CASSQDRVSYGYTF
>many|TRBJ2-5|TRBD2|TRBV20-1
TGCAGTGCTAGTCCGGTAGGACTAGCGGGAGCGCACCAAGAGACCCAGTACTTC
CSASPVGLAGAHQETQYF
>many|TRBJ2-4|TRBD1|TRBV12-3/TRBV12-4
TGTGCCAGCAGTTTAGCTGGGACAGGGACTCAGTACTTC
CASSLAGTGTQYF
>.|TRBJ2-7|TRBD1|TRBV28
TGTGCCAGCAGTTTCCGCTACGGGACAGGGGCCTACGAGCAGTACTTC
CASSFRYGTGAYEQYF